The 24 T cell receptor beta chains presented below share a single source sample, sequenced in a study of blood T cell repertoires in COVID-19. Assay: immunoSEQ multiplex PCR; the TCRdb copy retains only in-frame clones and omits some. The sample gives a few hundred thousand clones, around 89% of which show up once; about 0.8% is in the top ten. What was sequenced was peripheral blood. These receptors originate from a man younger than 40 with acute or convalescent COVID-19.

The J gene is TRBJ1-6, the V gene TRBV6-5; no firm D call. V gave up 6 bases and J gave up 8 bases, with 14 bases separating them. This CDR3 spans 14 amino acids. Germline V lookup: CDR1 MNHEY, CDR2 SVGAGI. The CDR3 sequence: CASSPSGADSPLHF. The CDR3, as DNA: TGTGCCAGCAGCCCATCAGGAGCGGATTCACCCCTCCACTTT.

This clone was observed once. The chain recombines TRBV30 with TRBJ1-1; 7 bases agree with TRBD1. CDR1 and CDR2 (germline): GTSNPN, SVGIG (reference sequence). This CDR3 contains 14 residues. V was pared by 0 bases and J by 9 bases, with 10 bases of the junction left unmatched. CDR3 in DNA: TGTGCCTGGAGTGTACAAGGGGGGACAGCAAAAGCTTTCTTT. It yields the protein CAWSVQGGTAKAFF.

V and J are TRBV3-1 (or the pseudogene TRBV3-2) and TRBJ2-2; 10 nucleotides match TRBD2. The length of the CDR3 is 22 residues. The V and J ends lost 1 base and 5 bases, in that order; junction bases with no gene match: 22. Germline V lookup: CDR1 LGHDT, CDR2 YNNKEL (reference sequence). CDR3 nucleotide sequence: TGTGCCAGCAGCCAAGGTCCCCTAGCGGGAGTCCGTAGGGGGGGGCGAACCGGGGAGCTGTTTTTT. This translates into CASSQGPLAGVRRGGRTGELFF.

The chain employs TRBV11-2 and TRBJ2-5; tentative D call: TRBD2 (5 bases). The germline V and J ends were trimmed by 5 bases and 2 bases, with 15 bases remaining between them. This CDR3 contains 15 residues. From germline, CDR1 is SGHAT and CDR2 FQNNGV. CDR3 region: CASSRGNVEQETQYF. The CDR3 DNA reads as TGTGCCAGCAGCCGGGGAAATGTTGAACAAGAGACCCAGTACTTC.

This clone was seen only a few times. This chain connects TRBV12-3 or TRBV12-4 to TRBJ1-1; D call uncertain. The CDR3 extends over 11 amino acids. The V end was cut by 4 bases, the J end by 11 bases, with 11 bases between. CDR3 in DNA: TGTGCCAGCAGTTCCGGAGTTAGGGCTTTCTTT. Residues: CASSSGVRAFF.

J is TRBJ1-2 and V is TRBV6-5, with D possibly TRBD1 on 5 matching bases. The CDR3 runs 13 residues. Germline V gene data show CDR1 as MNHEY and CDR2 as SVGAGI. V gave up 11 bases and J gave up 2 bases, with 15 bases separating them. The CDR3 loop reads CAGGRGRNYGYTF. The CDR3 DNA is TGTGCCGGGGGGAGAGGGCGAAACTATGGCTACACCTTC.

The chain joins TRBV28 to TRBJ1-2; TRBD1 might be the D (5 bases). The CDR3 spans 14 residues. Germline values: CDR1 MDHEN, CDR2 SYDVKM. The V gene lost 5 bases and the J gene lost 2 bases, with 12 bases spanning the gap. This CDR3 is CASSRGDLNYGYTF. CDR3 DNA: TGTGCCAGCAGTCGGGGGGATTTGAACTATGGCTACACCTTC.

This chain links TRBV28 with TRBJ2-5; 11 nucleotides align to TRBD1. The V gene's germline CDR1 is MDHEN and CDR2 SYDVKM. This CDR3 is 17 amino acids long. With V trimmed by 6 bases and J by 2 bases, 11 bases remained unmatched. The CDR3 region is CASRGPGDRGAQETQYF. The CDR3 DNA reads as TGTGCCAGCAGGGGCCCAGGGGACAGGGGGGCGCAAGAGACCCAGTACTTC.

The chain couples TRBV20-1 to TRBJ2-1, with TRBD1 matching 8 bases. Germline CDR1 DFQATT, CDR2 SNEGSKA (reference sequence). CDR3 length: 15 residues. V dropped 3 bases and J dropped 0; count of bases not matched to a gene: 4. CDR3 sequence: CSASHDRGSYNEQFF. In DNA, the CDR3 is TGCAGTGCTAGTCACGACAGGGGCTCCTACAATGAGCAGTTCTTC.

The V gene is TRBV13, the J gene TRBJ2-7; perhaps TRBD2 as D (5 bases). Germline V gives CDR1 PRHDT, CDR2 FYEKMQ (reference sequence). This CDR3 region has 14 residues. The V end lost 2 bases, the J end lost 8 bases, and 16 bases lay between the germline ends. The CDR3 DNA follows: TGTGCCAGCAGCTTAAGACAAAGCACGGGGAAGCAGTACTTC. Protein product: CASSLRQSTGKQYF.

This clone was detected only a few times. CDR3 DNA: TGCGCCAGCCCAAACAGGGGACCCTACGAGCAGTACTTC. Its translation: CASPNRGPYEQYF. The rearrangement joins TRBV5-1 to TRBJ2-7; 7 bases map to TRBD1. The CDR3 is 13 residues long. Germline loops: CDR1 SGHRS, CDR2 YFSETQ. V was clipped by 7 bases and J by 2 bases; unmatched bases: 6.

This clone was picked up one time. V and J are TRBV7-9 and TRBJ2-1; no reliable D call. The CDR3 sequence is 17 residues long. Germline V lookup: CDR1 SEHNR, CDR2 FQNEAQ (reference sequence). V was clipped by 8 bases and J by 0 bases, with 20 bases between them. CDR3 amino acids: CASGTRPGSASYNEQFF. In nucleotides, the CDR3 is TGTGCCAGCGGAACCCGACCCGGAAGCGCCTCCTACAATGAGCAGTTCTTC.

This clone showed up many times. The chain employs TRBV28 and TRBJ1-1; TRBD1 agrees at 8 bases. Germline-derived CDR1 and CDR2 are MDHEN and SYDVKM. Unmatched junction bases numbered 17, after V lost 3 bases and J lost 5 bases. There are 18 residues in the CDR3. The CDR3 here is CASSFRGQVGGVWTEAFF. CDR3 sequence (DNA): TGTGCCAGCAGTTTCCGGGGACAGGTTGGAGGGGTTTGGACTGAAGCTTTCTTT.

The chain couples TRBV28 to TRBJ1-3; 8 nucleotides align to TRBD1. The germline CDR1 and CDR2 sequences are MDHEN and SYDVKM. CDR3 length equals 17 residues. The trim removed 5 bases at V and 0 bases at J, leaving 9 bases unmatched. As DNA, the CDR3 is TGTGCCAGCAGTCTAGGACAGGGAATAAGCTCTGGAAACACCATATATTTT. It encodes CASSLGQGISSGNTIYF.

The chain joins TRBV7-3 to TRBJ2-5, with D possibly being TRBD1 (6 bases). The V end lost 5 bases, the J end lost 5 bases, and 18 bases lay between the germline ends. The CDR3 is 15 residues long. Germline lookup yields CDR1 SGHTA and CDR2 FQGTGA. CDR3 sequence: CASSPSRGLVETQYF. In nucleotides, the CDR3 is TGTGCCAGCAGCCCTAGTAGGGGGTTGGTTGAGACCCAGTACTTC.

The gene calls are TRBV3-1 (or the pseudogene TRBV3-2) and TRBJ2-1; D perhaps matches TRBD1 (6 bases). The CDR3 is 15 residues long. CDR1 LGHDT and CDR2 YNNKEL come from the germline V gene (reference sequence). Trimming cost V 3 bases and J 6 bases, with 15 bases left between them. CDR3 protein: CASSHRTVQGNEQFF. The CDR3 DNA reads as TGTGCCAGCAGCCATAGGACAGTTCAGGGCAATGAGCAGTTCTTC.

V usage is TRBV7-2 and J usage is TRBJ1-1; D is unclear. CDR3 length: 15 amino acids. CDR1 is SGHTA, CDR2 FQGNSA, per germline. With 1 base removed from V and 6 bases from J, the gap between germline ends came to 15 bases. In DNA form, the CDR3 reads TGTGCCAGCAGCTTAGGGGCAGGCACGCATTCTGAAGCTTTCTTT. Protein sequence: CASSLGAGTHSEAFF.

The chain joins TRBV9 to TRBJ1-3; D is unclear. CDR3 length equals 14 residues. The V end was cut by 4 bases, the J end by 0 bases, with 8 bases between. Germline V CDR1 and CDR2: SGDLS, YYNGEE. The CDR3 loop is CASSHQLSGNTIYF. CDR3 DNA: TGTGCCAGCAGCCACCAACTCTCTGGAAACACCATATATTTT.

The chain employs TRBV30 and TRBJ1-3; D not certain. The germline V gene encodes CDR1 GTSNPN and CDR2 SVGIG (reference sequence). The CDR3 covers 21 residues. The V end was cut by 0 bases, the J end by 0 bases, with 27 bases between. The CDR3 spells CAWSVERGTPNLRFSGNTIYF. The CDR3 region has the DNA TGTGCCTGGAGTGTAGAGCGGGGAACCCCAAACCTCAGGTTCTCTGGAAACACCATATATTTT.

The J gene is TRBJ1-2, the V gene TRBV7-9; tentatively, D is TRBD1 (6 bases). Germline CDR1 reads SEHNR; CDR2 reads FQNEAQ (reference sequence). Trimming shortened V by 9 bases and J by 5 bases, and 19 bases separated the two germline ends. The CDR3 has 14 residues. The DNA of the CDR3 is TGTGCCAGTTCCAAAGGGGGAGTCCATTATGGCTACACCTTC. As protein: CASSKGGVHYGYTF. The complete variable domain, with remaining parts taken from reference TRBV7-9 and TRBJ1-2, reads DTGVSQNPRHKITKRGQNVTFRCDPISEHNRLYWYRQTLGQGPEFLTYFQNEAQLEKSRLLSDRFSAERPKGSFSTLEIQRTEQGDSAMYLCASSKGGVHYGYTFGSGTRLTVV.

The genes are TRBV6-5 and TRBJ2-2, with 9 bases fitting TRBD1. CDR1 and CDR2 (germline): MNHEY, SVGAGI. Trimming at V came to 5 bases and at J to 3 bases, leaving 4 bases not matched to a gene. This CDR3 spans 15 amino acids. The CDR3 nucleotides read TGTGCCAGCAGTACCGGGACAGGGTACACCGGGGAGCTGTTTTTT. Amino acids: CASSTGTGYTGELFF.

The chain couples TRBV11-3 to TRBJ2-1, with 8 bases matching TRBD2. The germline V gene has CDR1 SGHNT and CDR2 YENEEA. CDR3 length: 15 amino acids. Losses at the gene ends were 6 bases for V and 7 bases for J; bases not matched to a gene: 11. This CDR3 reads CASSGGAGGGNEQFF. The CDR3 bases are TGTGCCAGCAGTGGCGGGGCGGGAGGTGGGAATGAGCAGTTCTTC.

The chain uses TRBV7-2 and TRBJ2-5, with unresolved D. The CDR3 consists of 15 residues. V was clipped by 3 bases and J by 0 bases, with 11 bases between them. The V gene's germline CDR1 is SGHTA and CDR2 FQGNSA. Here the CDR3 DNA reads TGTGCCAGCAGCTTTGTGAGGTGGTACCAAGAGACCCAGTACTTC. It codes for CASSFVRWYQETQYF.

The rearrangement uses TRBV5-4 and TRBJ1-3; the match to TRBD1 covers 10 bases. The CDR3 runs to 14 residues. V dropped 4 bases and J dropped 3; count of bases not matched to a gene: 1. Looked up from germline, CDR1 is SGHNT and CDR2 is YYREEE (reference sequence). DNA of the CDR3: TGTGCCAGCAGCCGGGACAGGGGTGGAAACACCATATATTTT. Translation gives CASSRDRGGNTIYF.